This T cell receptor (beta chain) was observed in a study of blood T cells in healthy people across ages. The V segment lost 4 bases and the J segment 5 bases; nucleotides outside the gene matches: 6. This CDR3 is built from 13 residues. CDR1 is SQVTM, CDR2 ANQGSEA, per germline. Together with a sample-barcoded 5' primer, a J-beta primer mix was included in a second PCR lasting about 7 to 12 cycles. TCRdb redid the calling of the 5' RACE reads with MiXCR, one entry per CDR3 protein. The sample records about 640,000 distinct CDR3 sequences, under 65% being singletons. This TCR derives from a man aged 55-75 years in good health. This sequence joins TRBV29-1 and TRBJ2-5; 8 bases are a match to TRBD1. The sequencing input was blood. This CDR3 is CSVGQGRLETQYF. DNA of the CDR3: TGCAGCGTTGGACAGGGGAGGCTCGAGACCCAGTACTTC.